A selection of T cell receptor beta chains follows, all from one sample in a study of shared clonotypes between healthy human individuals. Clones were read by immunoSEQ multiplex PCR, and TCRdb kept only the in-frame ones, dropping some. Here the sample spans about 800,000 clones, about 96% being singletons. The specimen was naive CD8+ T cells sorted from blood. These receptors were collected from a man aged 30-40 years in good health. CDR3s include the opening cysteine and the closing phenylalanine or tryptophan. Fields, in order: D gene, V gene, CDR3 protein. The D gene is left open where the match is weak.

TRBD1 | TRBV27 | CASRAETGVPYEQYF
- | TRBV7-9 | CASSPPGSGNTIYF
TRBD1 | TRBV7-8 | CASSPGQGFSYNEQFF
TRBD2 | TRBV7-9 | CASSSLLAGATEGDNEQFF
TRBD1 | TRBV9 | CASSPTTGVSYEQYF
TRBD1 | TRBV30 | CAWRETGGSYEQYF
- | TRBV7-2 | CASSSAGQYYEQYF
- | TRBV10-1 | CASSDLAETSRDEQFF
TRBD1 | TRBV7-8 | CASSLRDRVPEDRNTIYF
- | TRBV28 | CASSFGGAADTQYF
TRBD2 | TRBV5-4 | CASSLELAGGSDLETQYF
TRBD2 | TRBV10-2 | CASSEWREVWGSQYF
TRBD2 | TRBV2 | CASKTSGDTGELFF
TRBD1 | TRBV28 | CASSGAGTGLINEQFF
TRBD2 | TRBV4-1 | CASSQAGAGGPPDTQYF
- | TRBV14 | CASSQARRQSNYGYTF
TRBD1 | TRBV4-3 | CASSQDSFQTGGDGYTF
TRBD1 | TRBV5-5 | CASSDRVVAYEQYF
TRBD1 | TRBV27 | CASSLSGGTGIDEQYF
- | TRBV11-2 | CASSRTPFRPQHF
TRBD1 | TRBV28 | CASRQGIYEQYF
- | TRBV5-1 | CASRGSEPYTDTQYF
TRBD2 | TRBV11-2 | CASSLVPSGSRGDTQYF
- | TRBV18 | CASSPPPGAGTGELFF
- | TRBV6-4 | CASILPQRGALYEQYF
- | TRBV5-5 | CASSLGVTEAFF
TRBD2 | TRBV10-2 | CASRVGGLAGSSSYNEQFF
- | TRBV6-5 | CASSEGILGEQYF
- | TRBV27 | CASSIQVNTEAFF
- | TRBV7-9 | CASSSRLTGPNTEAFF
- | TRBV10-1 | CASRDGTDNQPQHF
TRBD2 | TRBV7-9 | CASRMGSGRPLEQFF
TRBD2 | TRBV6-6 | CAARLAGEETQYF
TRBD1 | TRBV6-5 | CASSLSDRARETQYF
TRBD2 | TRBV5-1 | CASSVGLAGGRRADTQYF
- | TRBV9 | CASSVAGLPDNEQFF
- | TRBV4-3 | CASSQEGTSTDTQYF
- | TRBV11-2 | CASSRGTEETQYF
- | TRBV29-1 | CGVVANTGELFF
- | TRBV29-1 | CSVEGAEWVYNEQFF
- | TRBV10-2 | CASSSTLGSGWEAFF
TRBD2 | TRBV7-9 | CASSHVSAGGPLHEQYF
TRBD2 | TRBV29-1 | CSVETGGRDNEQFF
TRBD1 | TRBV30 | CAWSAGQLYEQYF
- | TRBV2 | CASIGAMGGVNEQFF
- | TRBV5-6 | CASSEGTDTQYF
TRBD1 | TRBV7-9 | CASSQPGQGYEQYF
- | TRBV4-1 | CASSQIWGSFPSSYEQYF
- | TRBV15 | CATSRDSLVGGSEQYF
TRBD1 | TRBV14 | CASSHRTGYSQKLFF
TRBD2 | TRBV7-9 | CASSSSGTSGSRSTGELFF
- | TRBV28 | CASSTEGLQLRQFF
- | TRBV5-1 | CASSRRTDRPYQPQHF
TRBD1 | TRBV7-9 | CASSQGRPGTGYPGDEQYF
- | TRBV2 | CASSEDRPRTDGYTF
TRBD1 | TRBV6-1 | CASIRGRTEAFF
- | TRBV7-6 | CASSLEGLATNTGELFF
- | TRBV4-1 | CASSPQDRPSNQPQHF
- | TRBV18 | CASSSTGRETQYF